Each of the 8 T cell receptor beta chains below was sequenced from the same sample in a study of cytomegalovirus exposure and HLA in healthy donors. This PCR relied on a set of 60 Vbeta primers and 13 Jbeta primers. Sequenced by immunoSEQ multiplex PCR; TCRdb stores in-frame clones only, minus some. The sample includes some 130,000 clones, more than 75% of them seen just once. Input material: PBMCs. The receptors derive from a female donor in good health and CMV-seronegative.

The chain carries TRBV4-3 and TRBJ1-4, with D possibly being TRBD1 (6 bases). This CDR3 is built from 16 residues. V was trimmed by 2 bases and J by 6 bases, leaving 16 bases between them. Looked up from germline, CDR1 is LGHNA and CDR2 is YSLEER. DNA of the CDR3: TGCGCCAGCAGCCAATTAGGTGGAGGGGGGGATGAAAAACTGTTTTTT. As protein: CASSQLGGGGDEKLFF.

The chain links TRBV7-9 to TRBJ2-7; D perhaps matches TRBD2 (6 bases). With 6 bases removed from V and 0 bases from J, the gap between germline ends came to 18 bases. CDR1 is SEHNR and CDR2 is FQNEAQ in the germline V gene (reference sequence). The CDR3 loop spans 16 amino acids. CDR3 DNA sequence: TGTGCCAGCAGTTCTGCCCGGGGCGGGATCTCCTACGAGCAGTACTTC. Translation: CASSSARGGISYEQYF.

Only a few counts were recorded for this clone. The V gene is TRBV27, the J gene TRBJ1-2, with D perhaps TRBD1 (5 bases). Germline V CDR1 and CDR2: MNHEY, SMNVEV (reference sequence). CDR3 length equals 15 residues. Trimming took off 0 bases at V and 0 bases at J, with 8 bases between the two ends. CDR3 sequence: CASSLSGGSNYGYTF. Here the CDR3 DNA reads TGTGCCAGCAGTTTATCGGGGGGATCTAACTATGGCTACACCTTC.

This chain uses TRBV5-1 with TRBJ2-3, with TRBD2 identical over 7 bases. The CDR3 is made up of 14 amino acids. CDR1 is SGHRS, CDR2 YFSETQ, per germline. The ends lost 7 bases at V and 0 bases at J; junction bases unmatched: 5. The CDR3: CASFLAVSTDTQYF. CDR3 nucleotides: TGCGCCAGCTTCCTAGCGGTTAGCACAGATACGCAGTATTTT.

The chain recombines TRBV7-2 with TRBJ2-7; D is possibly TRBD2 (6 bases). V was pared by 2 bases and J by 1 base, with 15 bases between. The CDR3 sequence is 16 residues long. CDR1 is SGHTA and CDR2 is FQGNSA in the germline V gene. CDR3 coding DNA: TGTGCCAGCAGCTTATATCCTAGCGCGGGATCCTACGAGCAGTACTTC. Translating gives CASSLYPSAGSYEQYF. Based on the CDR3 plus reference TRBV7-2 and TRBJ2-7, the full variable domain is GAGVSQSPSNKVTEKGKDVELRCDPISGHTALYWYRQSLGQGLEFLIYFQGNSAPDKSGLPSDRFSAERTGGSVSTLTIQRTQQEDSAVYLCASSLYPSAGSYEQYFGPGTRLTVT.

The CDR3 bases are TGTGCCAGCAGTTTATTCCCCGGTGACAGGGACTACGAGCAGTACTTC. It is translated as CASSLFPGDRDYEQYF. The rearrangement uses TRBV27 and TRBJ2-7, with TRBD1 matching 7 bases. With V trimmed by 1 base and J by 3 bases, 9 bases remained unmatched. CDR3 length equals 16 residues. Germline V gene data show CDR1 as MNHEY and CDR2 as SMNVEV (reference sequence).

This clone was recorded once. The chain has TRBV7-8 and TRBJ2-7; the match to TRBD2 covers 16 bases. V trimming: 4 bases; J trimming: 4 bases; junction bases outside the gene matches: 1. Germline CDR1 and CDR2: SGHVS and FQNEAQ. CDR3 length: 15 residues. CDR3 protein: CASSSGLAGGYEQYF. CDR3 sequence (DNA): TGTGCCAGCAGCTCGGGACTAGCGGGAGGGTACGAGCAGTACTTC.

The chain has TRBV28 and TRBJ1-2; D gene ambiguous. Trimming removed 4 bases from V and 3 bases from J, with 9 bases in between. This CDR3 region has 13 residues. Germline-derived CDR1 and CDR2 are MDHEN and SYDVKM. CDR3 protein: CASSSPEDYGYTF. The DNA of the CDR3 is TGTGCCAGCAGTTCACCCGAGGACTATGGCTACACCTTC.